This is a list of T cell receptor beta chains from one sample in a study of PD-L1 blockade in urothelial cancer. The repertoire was sequenced with immunoSEQ multiplex PCR; TCRdb's copy has only in-frame clones and lacks some. There are tens of thousands of clones in the sample; about 85% occur only once, and 4.5% to 7% lies in the top ten. Source: PBMCs, taken around atezolizumab (anti-PD-L1) treatment. These receptors originate from a woman aged 65 to 85 with urothelial cancer. The CDR3 runs from the conserved cysteine through the conserved F or W. Fields, in order: V gene, J gene, D gene, clone size, CDR3 DNA, CDR3 protein. A D gene is named only where the DNA matches it firmly. The size of a clone is reported for some rows only, either as once, few or many, or as a class for expanded clones.

v_gene: TRBV30
j_gene: TRBJ1-1
d_gene: TRBD1
abundance: NA
CDR3nt: TGTGCCTGGAGTGTCGGGACAGGGGGCGAGGACACTGAAGCTTTCTTT
CDR3aa: CAWSVGTGGEDTEAFF

v_gene: TRBV29-1
j_gene: TRBJ2-5
d_gene: TRBD1
abundance: few
CDR3nt: TGCAGCGGGCTGGGGGACAGGGTTGCGGAGACCCAGTACTTC
CDR3aa: CSGLGDRVAETQYF

v_gene: TRBV7-8
j_gene: TRBJ2-2
d_gene: NA
abundance: NA
CDR3nt: TGTGCCAGCAGCTCCTACTCGTACCGGGTCCTGCGGCCCGGGGAGCTGTTTTTT
CDR3aa: CASSSYSYRVLRPGELFF

v_gene: TRBV7-9
j_gene: TRBJ1-2
d_gene: NA
abundance: NA
CDR3nt: TGTGCCAGCAGCTTAACACGGGGCGCGGGAGATGGCTACACCTTC
CDR3aa: CASSLTRGAGDGYTF

v_gene: TRBV7-3
j_gene: TRBJ2-1
d_gene: TRBD1
abundance: NA
CDR3nt: TGTGCCAGCAGCTTAAACCGCCGGACAGGGGTTTATTACAATGAGCAGTTCTTC
CDR3aa: CASSLNRRTGVYYNEQFF

v_gene: TRBV7-2
j_gene: TRBJ2-5
d_gene: NA
abundance: once
CDR3nt: TGTGCCAGCAGCTTGGGACTCGGAGAGACCCAGTACTTC
CDR3aa: CASSLGLGETQYF

v_gene: TRBV7-9
j_gene: TRBJ2-7
d_gene: TRBD2
abundance: NA
CDR3nt: TGTGCCAGCAGCTTAGCGCGGACTAGCGGGAGGGCCGCCTCCTACGAGCAGTACTTC
CDR3aa: CASSLARTSGRAASYEQYF

v_gene: TRBV5-4
j_gene: TRBJ1-2
d_gene: TRBD1
abundance: NA
CDR3nt: TGTGCCAGCAGCTTGGAGAGACAGGGGAGTGATGGCTACACCTTC
CDR3aa: CASSLERQGSDGYTF

v_gene: TRBV28
j_gene: TRBJ2-5
d_gene: NA
abundance: NA
CDR3nt: TGTGCCAGCAGTTTAATGACGAGGGAAAGGCAGACCCAGTACTTC
CDR3aa: CASSLMTRERQTQYF

v_gene: TRBV7-9
j_gene: TRBJ2-5
d_gene: TRBD1
abundance: few
CDR3nt: TGTGCCAGCAGACAGCCCGGGACAGGATTACAAGAGACCCAGTACTTC
CDR3aa: CASRQPGTGLQETQYF

v_gene: TRBV29-1
j_gene: TRBJ1-5
d_gene: NA
abundance: NA
CDR3nt: TGCAGCGTTAGTGCAGGGGCGGGTCAGCCCCAGCATTTT
CDR3aa: CSVSAGAGQPQHF

v_gene: TRBV7-9
j_gene: TRBJ2-3
d_gene: TRBD1
abundance: NA
CDR3nt: TGTGCCAGCAGCTTAGATGTAGGGGGACAGGGCGGAGATACGCAGTATTTT
CDR3aa: CASSLDVGGQGGDTQYF

v_gene: TRBV29-1
j_gene: TRBJ2-1
d_gene: NA
abundance: NA
CDR3nt: TGCAGCGTTGGTCCAGGGTATAGGTCCTACAATGAGCAGTTCTTC
CDR3aa: CSVGPGYRSYNEQFF

v_gene: TRBV5-1
j_gene: TRBJ1-4
d_gene: TRBD1
abundance: NA
CDR3nt: TGCGCCAGCAGCGCAAGGACAGGGACTAATGAAAAACTGTTTTTT
CDR3aa: CASSARTGTNEKLFF

v_gene: TRBV28
j_gene: TRBJ1-1
d_gene: TRBD1
abundance: NA
CDR3nt: TGTGCCAGCAGTTTGGTGGGACAGGCTTCGAACACTGAAGCTTTCTTT
CDR3aa: CASSLVGQASNTEAFF

v_gene: TRBV6-6
j_gene: TRBJ2-2
d_gene: NA
abundance: NA
CDR3nt: TGTGCCAGCACCCTAAGGAGGGGTAGTCTGTTTTTT
CDR3aa: CASTLRRGSLFF

v_gene: TRBV4-1
j_gene: TRBJ1-4
d_gene: TRBD1
abundance: NA
CDR3nt: TGCGCCAGCAGCCAGGCCGGACAGGGGTTGGTTGAAAAACTGTTTTTT
CDR3aa: CASSQAGQGLVEKLFF

v_gene: TRBV9
j_gene: TRBJ2-3
d_gene: NA
abundance: NA
CDR3nt: TGTGCCAGCAGCGGGGAGGCAGGGGGTCTTGAAGATACGCAGTATTTT
CDR3aa: CASSGEAGGLEDTQYF

v_gene: TRBV27
j_gene: TRBJ1-6
d_gene: TRBD1
abundance: NA
CDR3nt: TGTGCCAGCAGACAGGGGACATATAATTCACCCCTCCACTTT
CDR3aa: CASRQGTYNSPLHF

v_gene: TRBV5-1
j_gene: TRBJ1-6
d_gene: NA
abundance: NA
CDR3nt: TGCGCCAGCAGCTTCGGGGAGGGAGGATCACCCCTCCACTTT
CDR3aa: CASSFGEGGSPLHF

v_gene: TRBV6-6
j_gene: TRBJ2-7
d_gene: NA
abundance: NA
CDR3nt: TGTGCCACCGGGGGAAGTTTTCTTTCCTACGAGCAGTACTTC
CDR3aa: CATGGSFLSYEQYF

v_gene: TRBV2
j_gene: TRBJ2-1
d_gene: NA
abundance: NA
CDR3nt: TGTGCCAGCACGGCAGGGGATTGGTCCTACAATGAGCAGTTCTTC
CDR3aa: CASTAGDWSYNEQFF

v_gene: TRBV5-1
j_gene: TRBJ2-7
d_gene: TRBD1
abundance: once
CDR3nt: TGCGCCAGCAGCTTGAGAGGGACAGGGGGCGACGAGCAGTACTTC
CDR3aa: CASSLRGTGGDEQYF

v_gene: TRBV9
j_gene: TRBJ2-5
d_gene: NA
abundance: NA
CDR3nt: TGTGCCAGCAGCGTAGCAGGCAGCCAAGAGACCCAGTACTTC
CDR3aa: CASSVAGSQETQYF

v_gene: TRBV20-1
j_gene: TRBJ1-1
d_gene: NA
abundance: NA
CDR3nt: TGCAGTGCTAACCGGGGGAACGCTTTCTTT
CDR3aa: CSANRGNAFF

v_gene: TRBV7-9
j_gene: TRBJ1-5
d_gene: NA
abundance: NA
CDR3nt: TGTGCCAGCAGCTTAGACAGGGACGGTCAGCCCCAGCATTTT
CDR3aa: CASSLDRDGQPQHF

v_gene: TRBV5-1
j_gene: TRBJ2-2
d_gene: NA
abundance: NA
CDR3nt: TGCGCCAGCAGCTTGGCCTCGACAGTTTACACCGGGGAGCTGTTTTTT
CDR3aa: CASSLASTVYTGELFF

v_gene: TRBV4-2
j_gene: TRBJ2-2
d_gene: TRBD2
abundance: NA
CDR3nt: TGTGCCAGCAGCCAAGTCGGGGGGAGCGACACCGGGGAGCTGTTTTTT
CDR3aa: CASSQVGGSDTGELFF

v_gene: TRBV11-2
j_gene: TRBJ2-7
d_gene: NA
abundance: NA
CDR3nt: TGTGCCAGCAGCTTAGGCGCAGGAACCTACGAGCAGTACTTC
CDR3aa: CASSLGAGTYEQYF

v_gene: TRBV27
j_gene: TRBJ1-2
d_gene: NA
abundance: NA
CDR3nt: TGTGCCAGCAGCCGCGACCCGGGGGGACGCGGCTACACCTTC
CDR3aa: CASSRDPGGRGYTF

v_gene: TRBV18
j_gene: TRBJ2-5
d_gene: TRBD1
abundance: NA
CDR3nt: TGTGCCAGCTCACCGGGACAGGGTGAGGGGACCCAGTACTTC
CDR3aa: CASSPGQGEGTQYF

v_gene: TRBV18
j_gene: TRBJ2-1
d_gene: TRBD2
abundance: NA
CDR3nt: TGTGCCAGTTCCGGGACTAGCGGGAGCTATGAGCAGTTCTTC
CDR3aa: CASSGTSGSYEQFF

v_gene: TRBV4-2
j_gene: TRBJ1-4
d_gene: NA
abundance: NA
CDR3nt: TGTGCCAGCAGCCAAGATCCGAGGGATAATGAAAAACTGTTTTTT
CDR3aa: CASSQDPRDNEKLFF

v_gene: TRBV14
j_gene: TRBJ1-1
d_gene: TRBD1
abundance: NA
CDR3nt: TGTGCCAGCAGCCAAGATTCTGGGACAGGGGGCGCGACTTTCTTT
CDR3aa: CASSQDSGTGGATFF

v_gene: TRBV7-3
j_gene: TRBJ2-5
d_gene: NA
abundance: NA
CDR3nt: TGTGCCAGTGCCCGGGGTTTGGAGGAGACCCAGTACTTC
CDR3aa: CASARGLEETQYF

v_gene: TRBV5-1
j_gene: TRBJ2-5
d_gene: TRBD1
abundance: NA
CDR3nt: TGCGCCAGCAGCTCGGACGGACAGGGCCAAGAGACCCAGTACTTC
CDR3aa: CASSSDGQGQETQYF

v_gene: TRBV19
j_gene: TRBJ2-1
d_gene: TRBD2
abundance: NA
CDR3nt: TGTGCCAGTAGTATAAGGAGCGGGGGGGCGGGTGAGCAGTTCTTC
CDR3aa: CASSIRSGGAGEQFF

v_gene: TRBV29-1
j_gene: TRBJ2-5
d_gene: NA
abundance: NA
CDR3nt: TGCAGCGTTCCCAGACAGGACGAGACCCAGTACTTC
CDR3aa: CSVPRQDETQYF

v_gene: TRBV5-1
j_gene: TRBJ2-2
d_gene: NA
abundance: NA
CDR3nt: TGCGCCAGCAGCTTGGGGGCCACTAGTCTCACCGGGGAGCTGTTTTTT
CDR3aa: CASSLGATSLTGELFF

v_gene: TRBV29-1
j_gene: TRBJ1-1
d_gene: TRBD1
abundance: NA
CDR3nt: TGCAGCGTAGAGGACAGGGAACACCCTGAAGCTTTCTTT
CDR3aa: CSVEDREHPEAFF

v_gene: TRBV5-4
j_gene: TRBJ1-1
d_gene: NA
abundance: NA
CDR3nt: TGTGCCAGCAGCCCGATATCGAGGCTTGGGGGCCCAGAAGCTTTCTTT
CDR3aa: CASSPISRLGGPEAFF

v_gene: TRBV6-6
j_gene: TRBJ1-5
d_gene: NA
abundance: many
CDR3nt: TGTGCCAGCAGTACTGTGGGGGGTAGCAATCAGCCCCAGCATTTT
CDR3aa: CASSTVGGSNQPQHF

v_gene: TRBV4-1
j_gene: TRBJ2-1
d_gene: NA
abundance: few
CDR3nt: TGCGCCAGCAGCCAAGGCGTCACCCCGGGACTGGGTCCCCCCAATGAGCAGTTCTTC
CDR3aa: CASSQGVTPGLGPPNEQFF